A selection of T cell receptor beta chains follows, all from one sample in a study of OX40 agonist ivuxolimab in advanced cancers. Method: immunoSEQ multiplex PCR; TCRdb's copy keeps in-frame clones and lacks some. The sample consists of 70,000 or so clones, 85% of them appearing once. The sequencing used CD4+ or CD8+ T cells sorted from blood, collected in a trial of the OX40 agonist ivuxolimab. These receptors were obtained from an adult with an advanced solid tumor such as melanoma, head and neck, liver or kidney cancer. The CDR3 runs from the conserved cysteine through the conserved F or W. D genes are given only for firm matches. Clone size is not always given. Where it is, it says once, few, many or a class for expanded clones.

v_call: TRBV28
j_call: TRBJ1-2
clone_size: few
d_call: TRBD1
cdr3_aa: CASSFWRQGGGYTF
cdr3_nt: TGTGCCAGCAGTTTCTGGCGACAGGGGGGTGGCTACACCTTC

v_call: TRBV18
j_call: TRBJ1-4
clone_size: .
d_call: .
cdr3_aa: CASSPGATNEKLFF
cdr3_nt: TGTGCCAGCTCACCAGGGGCAACTAATGAAAAACTGTTTTTT

v_call: TRBV10-3
j_call: TRBJ1-1
clone_size: .
d_call: .
cdr3_aa: CASRGNTEAFF
cdr3_nt: TGTGCCTCTAGGGGTAACACTGAAGCTTTCTTT

v_call: TRBV27
j_call: TRBJ1-2
clone_size: .
d_call: .
cdr3_aa: CASSFRGKLMRYTF
cdr3_nt: TGTGCCAGCAGTTTCAGGGGAAAGCTTATGCGCTACACCTTC

v_call: TRBV30
j_call: TRBJ2-5
clone_size: once
d_call: .
cdr3_aa: CAWSVQGAKETQYF
cdr3_nt: TGTGCCTGGAGTGTACAGGGCGCCAAGGAGACCCAGTACTTC

v_call: TRBV4-1
j_call: TRBJ2-1
clone_size: .
d_call: TRBD2
cdr3_aa: CASSQGGLAGFNEQFF
cdr3_nt: TGCGCCAGCAGCCAAGGGGGACTAGCGGGATTCAATGAGCAGTTCTTC

v_call: TRBV11-2
j_call: TRBJ2-2
clone_size: .
d_call: .
cdr3_aa: CASRALDTGELFF
cdr3_nt: TGTGCCAGCAGGGCCTTGGACACCGGGGAGCTGTTTTTT

v_call: TRBV30
j_call: TRBJ1-1
clone_size: .
d_call: TRBD1
cdr3_aa: CAWIGTGGGYTEAFF
cdr3_nt: TGTGCCTGGATTGGGACAGGGGGTGGTTACACTGAAGCTTTCTTT

v_call: TRBV30
j_call: TRBJ2-4
clone_size: .
d_call: .
cdr3_aa: CAWSGTGNIQYF
cdr3_nt: TGTGCCTGGAGTGGAACAGGAAACATTCAGTACTTC

v_call: TRBV2
j_call: TRBJ1-5
clone_size: .
d_call: TRBD1
cdr3_aa: CASLRGTGGAGSNQPQHF
cdr3_nt: TGTGCCAGCCTACGAGGGACAGGGGGCGCGGGGAGCAATCAGCCCCAGCATTTT

v_call: TRBV5-4
j_call: TRBJ1-3
clone_size: .
d_call: TRBD1
cdr3_aa: CASSRGQGSGNTIYF
cdr3_nt: TGTGCCAGCAGCCGGGGACAGGGCTCTGGAAACACCATATATTTT

v_call: TRBV11-2
j_call: TRBJ2-7
clone_size: .
d_call: TRBD2
cdr3_aa: CASSLDLRGGSYEQYF
cdr3_nt: TGTGCCAGCAGCTTAGATCTCCGGGGGGGATCCTACGAGCAGTACTTC

v_call: TRBV27
j_call: TRBJ2-3
clone_size: .
d_call: TRBD2
cdr3_aa: CASSRTSGGTDTQYF
cdr3_nt: TGTGCCAGCAGTCGGACTAGCGGGGGCACAGATACGCAGTATTTT

v_call: TRBV29-1
j_call: TRBJ2-1
clone_size: .
d_call: .
cdr3_aa: CSVQSRGAGEQFF
cdr3_nt: TGCAGCGTTCAATCCCGAGGAGCAGGTGAGCAGTTCTTC

v_call: TRBV5-4
j_call: TRBJ2-6
clone_size: .
d_call: .
cdr3_aa: CASSLDLAASGANVLTF
cdr3_nt: TGTGCCAGCAGCTTGGATTTAGCGGCCTCTGGGGCCAACGTCCTGACTTTC

v_call: TRBV15
j_call: TRBJ2-7
clone_size: .
d_call: .
cdr3_aa: CATSGRARGEQYF
cdr3_nt: TGTGCCACCAGTGGCAGGGCTCGCGGAGAGCAGTACTTC

v_call: TRBV21-1
j_call: TRBJ1-1
clone_size: .
d_call: .
cdr3_aa: CASSKGCRDRGPRDAFF
cdr3_nt: TGTGCCAGCAGCAAGGGGTGTAGGGACAGGGGGCCGAGAGACGCTTTCTTT

v_call: TRBV9
j_call: TRBJ2-1
clone_size: .
d_call: .
cdr3_aa: CASSARSSSNEQFF
cdr3_nt: TGTGCCAGCAGCGCCCGCTCCAGCTCGAATGAGCAGTTCTTC

v_call: TRBV29-1
j_call: TRBJ2-5
clone_size: .
d_call: .
cdr3_aa: CSVDRKETQYF
cdr3_nt: TGCAGCGTTGACAGGAAAGAGACCCAGTACTTC

v_call: TRBV28
j_call: TRBJ2-4
clone_size: .
d_call: .
cdr3_aa: CASSRGGTAKNIQYF
cdr3_nt: TGTGCCAGCAGCCGAGGGGGGACGGCCAAAAACATTCAGTACTTC

v_call: TRBV6-5
j_call: TRBJ2-7
clone_size: .
d_call: TRBD2
cdr3_aa: CASSLAGAGYEQYF
cdr3_nt: TGTGCCAGCAGTTTAGCGGGAGCAGGTTACGAGCAGTACTTC

v_call: TRBV5-1
j_call: TRBJ2-3
clone_size: .
d_call: TRBD1
cdr3_aa: CASRAGGVTDTQYF
cdr3_nt: TGCGCCAGCAGGGCAGGGGGCGTCACAGATACGCAGTATTTT

v_call: TRBV6-6
j_call: TRBJ1-5
clone_size: .
d_call: .
cdr3_aa: CASAGFGGNQPQHF
cdr3_nt: TGTGCCAGCGCCGGATTCGGGGGAAATCAGCCCCAGCATTTT

v_call: TRBV9
j_call: TRBJ2-3
clone_size: .
d_call: .
cdr3_aa: CASSVGPQGDTQYF
cdr3_nt: TGTGCCAGCAGCGTAGGTCCCCAGGGAGATACGCAGTATTTT

v_call: TRBV7-8
j_call: TRBJ2-7
clone_size: .
d_call: .
cdr3_aa: CASGPRPGLREQYF
cdr3_nt: TGTGCCAGCGGACCACGGCCAGGCTTGAGGGAGCAGTACTTC

v_call: TRBV28
j_call: TRBJ2-1
clone_size: .
d_call: .
cdr3_aa: CASTSPGITREQFF
cdr3_nt: TGTGCCAGCACCTCCCCGGGTATCACACGGGAGCAGTTCTTC

v_call: TRBV7-6
j_call: TRBJ2-5
clone_size: .
d_call: .
cdr3_aa: CASSSSRRSQETQYF
cdr3_nt: TGTGCCAGCAGCTCCTCACGACGGTCACAAGAGACCCAGTACTTC

v_call: TRBV7-2
j_call: TRBJ2-1
clone_size: once
d_call: .
cdr3_aa: CASSPGPANEQFF
cdr3_nt: TGTGCCAGCAGCCCGGGGCCAGCCAATGAGCAGTTCTTC